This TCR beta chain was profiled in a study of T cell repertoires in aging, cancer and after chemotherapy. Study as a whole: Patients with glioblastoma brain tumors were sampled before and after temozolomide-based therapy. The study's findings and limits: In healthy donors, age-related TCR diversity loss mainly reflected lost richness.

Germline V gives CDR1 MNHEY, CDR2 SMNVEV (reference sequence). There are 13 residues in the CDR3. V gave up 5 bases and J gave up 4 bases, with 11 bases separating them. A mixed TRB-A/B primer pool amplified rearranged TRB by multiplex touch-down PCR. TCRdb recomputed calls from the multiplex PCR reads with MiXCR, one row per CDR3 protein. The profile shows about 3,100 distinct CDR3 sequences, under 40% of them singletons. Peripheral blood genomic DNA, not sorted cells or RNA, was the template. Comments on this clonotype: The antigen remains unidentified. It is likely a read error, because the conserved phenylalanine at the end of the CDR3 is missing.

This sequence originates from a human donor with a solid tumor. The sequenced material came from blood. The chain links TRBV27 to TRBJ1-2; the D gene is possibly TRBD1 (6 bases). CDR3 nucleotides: TGTGCCAGCAGTCCAGGGGCGGGCTATGGCTACACCTTA. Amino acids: CASSPGAGYGYTL.